The T cell receptor (beta chain) under discussion was sequenced for a study of HIV-infected patients and healthy controls. Comments on this clonotype: A read error may be the cause here, since a much bigger clone is one base away.

Per the germline V gene, CDR1 is SGHRS and CDR2 is YFSETQ. The CDR3 length is 14 residues. One entry per CDR3 protein, called by TCRdb with MiXCR from the 5' RACE reads. This table holds 50,000 to 80,000 distinct CDR3 sequences, over 15% found once. The sample taken for sequencing was CD4+ T cells from blood. The receptor's source is a human donor in good health. The V gene is TRBV5-1, the J gene TRBJ2-2; no clear D. CDR3 bases: TGCGTCAGCAGCTTCACCGTTGAGGCCGGGGAGCTGTTTTTT. Its protein product is CVSSFTVEAGELFF.